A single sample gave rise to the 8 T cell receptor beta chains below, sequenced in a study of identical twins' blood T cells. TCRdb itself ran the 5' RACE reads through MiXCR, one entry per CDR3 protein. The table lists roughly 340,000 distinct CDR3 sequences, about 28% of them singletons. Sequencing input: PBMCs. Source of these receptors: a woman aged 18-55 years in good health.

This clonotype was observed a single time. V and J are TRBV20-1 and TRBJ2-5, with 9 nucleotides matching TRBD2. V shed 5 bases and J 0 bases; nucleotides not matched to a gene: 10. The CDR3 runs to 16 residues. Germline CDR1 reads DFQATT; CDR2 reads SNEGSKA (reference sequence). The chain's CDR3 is CSAGGLAISYQETQYF. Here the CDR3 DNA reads TGCAGTGCTGGGGGACTAGCAATCTCGTACCAAGAGACCCAGTACTTC.

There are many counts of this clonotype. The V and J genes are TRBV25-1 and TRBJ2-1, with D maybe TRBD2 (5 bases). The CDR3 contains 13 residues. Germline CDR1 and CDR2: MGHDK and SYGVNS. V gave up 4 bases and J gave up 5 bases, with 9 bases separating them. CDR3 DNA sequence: TGTGCCAGCAGTGGAAGCGGCAACAATGAGCAGTTCTTC. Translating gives CASSGSGNNEQFF.

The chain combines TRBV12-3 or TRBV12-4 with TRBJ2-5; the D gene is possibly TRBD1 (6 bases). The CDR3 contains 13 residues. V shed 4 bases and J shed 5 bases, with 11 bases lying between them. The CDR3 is CASSSRGVETQYF. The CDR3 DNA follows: TGTGCCAGCAGTTCCAGGGGTGTCGAGACCCAGTACTTC.

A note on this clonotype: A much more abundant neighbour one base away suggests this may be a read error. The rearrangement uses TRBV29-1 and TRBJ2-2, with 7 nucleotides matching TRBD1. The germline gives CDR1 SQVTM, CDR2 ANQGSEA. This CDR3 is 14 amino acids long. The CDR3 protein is CSVDRGKNTRELFF. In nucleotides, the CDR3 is TGCAGCGTTGACAGGGGGAAGAACACCAGGGAGCTGTTTTTT.

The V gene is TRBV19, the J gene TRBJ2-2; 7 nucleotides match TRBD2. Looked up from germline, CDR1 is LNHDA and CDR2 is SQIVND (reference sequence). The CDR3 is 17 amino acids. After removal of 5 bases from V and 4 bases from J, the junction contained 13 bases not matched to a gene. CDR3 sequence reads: CASSPHLGGVSTGELFF. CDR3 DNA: TGTGCCAGTAGTCCCCACTTGGGGGGGGTTAGCACCGGGGAGCTGTTTTTT.

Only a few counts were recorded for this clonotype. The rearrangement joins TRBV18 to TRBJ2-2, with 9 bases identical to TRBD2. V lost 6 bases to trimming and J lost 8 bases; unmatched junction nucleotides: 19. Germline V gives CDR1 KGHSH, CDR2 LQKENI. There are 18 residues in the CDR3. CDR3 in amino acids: CASSRHSDLAGSQGELFF. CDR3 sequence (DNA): TGTGCCAGCTCGCGACACTCCGACCTAGCGGGAAGCCAGGGGGAGCTGTTTTTT.

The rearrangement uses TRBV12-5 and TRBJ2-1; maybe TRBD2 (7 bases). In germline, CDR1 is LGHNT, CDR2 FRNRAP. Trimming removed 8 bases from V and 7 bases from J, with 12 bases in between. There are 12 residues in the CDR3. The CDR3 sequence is CASHREGNEQFF. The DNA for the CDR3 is TGTGCTAGTCACAGGGAGGGGAATGAGCAGTTCTTC.

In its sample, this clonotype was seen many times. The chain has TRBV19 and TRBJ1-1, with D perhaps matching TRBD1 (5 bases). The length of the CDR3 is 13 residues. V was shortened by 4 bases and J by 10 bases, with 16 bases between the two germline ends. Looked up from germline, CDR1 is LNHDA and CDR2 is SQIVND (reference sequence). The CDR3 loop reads CASSTFSRDSAFF. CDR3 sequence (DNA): TGTGCCAGTAGTACATTTAGCCGGGACTCAGCTTTCTTT.